The 29 T cell receptor beta chains reported below all come from one sample, sequenced in a study of blood T cell repertoires in COVID-19. Profiled with immunoSEQ multiplex PCR; TCRdb holds only in-frame clones, not every one. There are approximately 170,000 clones in the sample; over 75% occur only once, and around 11% lies in the top ten. The sample taken for sequencing was peripheral blood. Receptors were obtained from a woman between 45 and 65 years old with acute or convalescent COVID-19.

The rearrangement uses TRBV3-1 (or the pseudogene TRBV3-2) and TRBJ2-3; 8 nucleotides match TRBD1. With V trimmed by 2 bases and J by 3 bases, 4 bases remained unmatched. Germline assignment: CDR1 LGHDT and CDR2 YNNKEL (reference sequence). The CDR3 runs to 15 residues. DNA for the CDR3: TGTGCCAGCAGCCAAACTGGGACAGGTACAGATACGCAGTATTTT. It yields the protein CASSQTGTGTDTQYF.

The gene calls are TRBV30 and TRBJ2-1; possible D gene TRBD2, 5 bases. V was trimmed by 5 bases and J by 6 bases, leaving 8 bases between them. The germline V gene encodes CDR1 GTSNPN and CDR2 SVGIG (reference sequence). The CDR3 contains 11 residues. The DNA of the CDR3 is TGTGCCTGGTCCGAGGGCAATGAGCAGTTCTTC. Its translation is CAWSEGNEQFF.

The V gene is TRBV7-9, the J gene TRBJ2-7; maybe TRBD1 (5 bases). The germline V gene has CDR1 SEHNR and CDR2 FQNEAQ (reference sequence). V was pared by 6 bases and J by 3 bases, with 9 bases between. The CDR3 runs to 12 residues. The CDR3 sequence: CASRATGYEQYF. In DNA form, the CDR3 reads TGTGCCAGCAGGGCCACAGGCTACGAGCAGTACTTC.

V and J are TRBV30 and TRBJ1-2; tentatively, D is TRBD1 (6 bases). Germline CDR1 reads GTSNPN; CDR2 reads SVGIG (reference sequence). Trimming left V 8 bases short and J 8 bases short, with 21 bases between. The CDR3 consists of 13 residues. The CDR3 loop is CALTGGPAGGYTF. The CDR3 DNA reads TGTGCCCTCACGGGGGGCCCAGCGGGGGGCTACACCTTC.

The table lists this clone with a count of one. V gene TRBV5-6 combines with J gene TRBJ1-2; 7 bases align to TRBD1. CDR3 length: 18 amino acids. The germline V gene has CDR1 SGHDT and CDR2 YYEEEE. The V gene end was trimmed by 2 bases and the J gene end by 0 bases; junction bases not matched to a gene: 13. The CDR3 DNA sequence: TGTGCCAGCAGCTTTGGGTTTTGGGACAGACCCACTAACTATGGCTACACCTTC. It codes for CASSFGFWDRPTNYGYTF.

The CDR3 protein is CASTKDPGTGNGNTIYF. As DNA, the CDR3 is TGTGCCAGTACCAAAGACCCCGGGACAGGGAATGGAAACACCATATATTTT. The chain recombines TRBV19 with TRBJ1-3; 9 nucleotides align to TRBD1. V trimming: 7 bases; J trimming: 3 bases; junction bases outside the gene matches: 13. The CDR3 totals 17 residues. Germline CDR1 reads LNHDA; CDR2 reads SQIVND (reference sequence).

This clone occurred many times. V gene TRBV5-1 combines with J gene TRBJ1-2; TRBD1 matches 10 bases. Germline lookup yields CDR1 SGHRS and CDR2 YFSETQ. This CDR3 comprises 15 residues. Unmatched junction bases numbered 3, after V lost 4 bases and J lost 0 bases. CDR3 region: CASSEGTGANYGYTF. The CDR3 region has the DNA TGCGCCAGCAGCGAGGGGACAGGGGCTAACTATGGCTACACCTTC.

This clone has just a few counts. The chain has TRBV10-2 and TRBJ1-5; 7 bases are a match to TRBD1. V shed 2 bases and J 2 bases; nucleotides not matched to a gene: 3. Germline V gene lookup returns CDR1 WSHSY and CDR2 SAAADI. The CDR3 contains 15 residues. DNA for the CDR3: TGCGCCAGCAGTGAGGCAGGGGGAGGCAATCAGCCCCAGCATTTT. Translated, it gives CASSEAGGGNQPQHF.

This sequence joins TRBV7-2 and TRBJ2-1, with 9 bases matching TRBD2. V shed 4 bases and J 15 bases; nucleotides not matched to a gene: 16. The CDR3 has 15 amino acids. CDR1 and CDR2 (germline): SGHTA, FQGNSA. The CDR3 spells CASSSEGGRASAGFF. The CDR3 nucleotides are TGTGCCAGCAGCTCAGAGGGCGGGAGGGCCTCAGCAGGGTTCTTC.

The chain couples TRBV6-2 or TRBV6-3 to TRBJ2-5; maybe TRBD2 (6 bases). CDR3 length: 16 amino acids. Germline loops: CDR1 MNHEY, CDR2 SVGEGT. V was clipped by 5 bases and J by 3 bases, with 19 bases between them. The CDR3 coding sequence is TGTGCCAGCAGTCGCGGGATTGGTAGCGTTAAAGAGACCCAGTACTTC. Amino acid sequence: CASSRGIGSVKETQYF.

This rearrangement joins TRBV27 to TRBJ2-1, with 12 positions matching TRBD2. V gave up 4 bases and J gave up 6 bases; unmatched junction bases: 10. The CDR3 extends over 17 amino acids. CDR1 MNHEY and CDR2 SMNVEV come from the germline V gene (reference sequence). CDR3 residues: CASSSPMTSGSLNEQFF. CDR3 coding DNA: TGTGCCAGCAGTTCGCCCATGACTAGCGGGAGCCTCAATGAGCAGTTCTTC.

The CDR3 is CASSLDPSGTGSREQYF. The CDR3 coding sequence is TGCGCCAGCAGCTTGGACCCCTCCGGGACAGGGAGTCGCGAGCAGTACTTC. The chain is built from TRBV5-1 and TRBJ2-7; TRBD1 aligns across 9 bases. Germline lookup yields CDR1 SGHRS and CDR2 YFSETQ. The V segment lost 0 bases and the J segment 6 bases; nucleotides outside the gene matches: 13. This CDR3 contains 17 residues.

The chain is built from TRBV19 and TRBJ2-7, with TRBD2 matching over 13 bases. The CDR3 runs to 14 residues. CDR1 and CDR2 from the germline V gene are LNHDA and SQIVND (reference sequence). V was clipped by 7 bases and J by 3 bases; unmatched bases: 3. In nucleotides, the CDR3 is TGTGCCAGTACTCGGACTAGCGGGGGCTACGAGCAGTACTTC. Protein: CASTRTSGGYEQYF.

The chain combines TRBV23-1 with TRBJ1-1; weak D call: TRBD1 (5 bases). TRBV23-1 is sorted into the ORF group, with uncertain function. The CDR3 is made up of 15 amino acids. Trimming stripped 0 bases from V and 0 bases from J, with 8 bases between. The CDR3 sequence: CASSQSQGLNTEAFF. In DNA, the CDR3 is TGCGCCAGCAGTCAATCCCAGGGCTTGAACACTGAAGCTTTCTTT.

This clone was detected only once. The chain couples TRBV18 to TRBJ1-2; D ambiguous. The CDR3 runs 17 residues. V lost 2 bases and J lost 4, with 20 bases in between. Per germline, CDR1 KGHSH and CDR2 LQKENI. The CDR3 DNA follows: TGTGCCAGCTCACCAACCGGAGGTGGAATTTCTATCTATGGCTACACCTTC. This encodes CASSPTGGGISIYGYTF. The whole variable domain, remainder taken from reference TRBV18 and TRBJ1-2, is NAGVMQNPRHLVRRRGQEARLRCSPMKGHSHVYWYRQLPEEGLKFMVYLQKENIIDESGMPKERFSAEFPKEGPSILRIQQVVRGDSAAYFCASSPTGGGISIYGYTFGSGTRLTVV.

V is TRBV6-4 and J is TRBJ2-1; 9 bases map to TRBD1. The germline CDR1 and CDR2 sequences are MRHNA and SNTAGT. CDR3 length: 14 amino acids. After removal of 6 bases from V and 6 bases from J, the junction contained 6 bases not matched to a gene. CDR3 in amino acids: CASSQDRGLNEQFF. Here the CDR3 DNA reads TGTGCCAGCAGCCAGGACAGGGGTCTCAATGAGCAGTTCTTC.

V gene TRBV19 combines with J gene TRBJ1-6, with 7 nucleotides matching TRBD1. Germline V lookup: CDR1 LNHDA, CDR2 SQIVND (reference sequence). V lost 5 bases to trimming and J lost 0 bases; unmatched junction nucleotides: 4. This CDR3 has 16 residues. The CDR3 spells CASSSRTGSYNSPLHF. CDR3 DNA sequence: TGTGCCAGTAGTTCCCGGACAGGCTCCTATAATTCACCCCTCCACTTT.

CDR3 bases: TGCGCCAGCAGGTGGACAACGAACACTGAAGCTTTCTTT. This sequence encodes CASRWTTNTEAFF. The V gene is TRBV5-1, the J gene TRBJ1-1; D is possibly TRBD1 (5 bases). The CDR3 runs 13 residues. Between the trimmed V and J ends, which lost 5 bases and 1 base, there was a span of 9 bases. Germline V gives CDR1 SGHRS, CDR2 YFSETQ.

This clone was seen once. The CDR3 bases are TGTGCCAGCAGTGACAGGGGCCCCACTGAAGCTTTCTTT. Its protein product is CASSDRGPTEAFF. V is TRBV3-1 (or the pseudogene TRBV3-2) and J is TRBJ1-1; TRBD1 agrees at 8 bases. The CDR3 has 13 amino acids. Trimming took 6 bases from V and 4 from J; bases not matched to a gene: 4. Germline V CDR1 and CDR2: LGHDT, YNNKEL (reference sequence).

This chain links TRBV4-1 with TRBJ2-1, with TRBD2 matching 7 bases. V was clipped by 3 bases and J by 10 bases; unmatched bases: 0. Per germline, CDR1 MGHRA and CDR2 YSYEKL. The CDR3 sequence is 11 residues long. CDR3 bases: TGCGCCAGCAGCCAGGGGGGGGAGCAGTTCTTC. Its translation: CASSQGGEQFF.

This sequence joins TRBV24-1 and TRBJ2-3; the D gene is possibly TRBD1 (5 bases). The CDR3 runs to 15 residues. Germline assignment: CDR1 KGHDR and CDR2 SFDVKD. The V and J ends lost 3 bases and 3 bases respectively, with 12 bases between them. The CDR3 protein is CATSDPTAGTDTQYF. For the CDR3, the DNA is TGTGCCACCAGTGATCCGACCGCAGGGACAGATACGCAGTATTTT.

This chain joins TRBV30 and TRBJ2-7; 10 bases fit TRBD1. The CDR3 is 14 amino acids. V lost 5 bases, J lost 7 bases, and 11 bases stayed unmatched. Germline V gene sequence: CDR1 GTSNPN, CDR2 SVGIG (reference sequence). CDR3 residues: CAWGTGTGASEQYF. The CDR3 region has the DNA TGTGCCTGGGGGACCGGGACAGGGGCCTCTGAGCAGTACTTC.

The genes are TRBV28 and TRBJ2-2, with D possibly TRBD2 on 5 matching bases. The germline V gene encodes CDR1 MDHEN and CDR2 SYDVKM. The ends were cut back, 5 bases at V and 4 bases at J, with 11 bases in the middle. CDR3 length: 14 residues. The CDR3 nucleotides read TGTGCCAGCAGTGAGCCCAGCGGCACCGGGGAGCTGTTTTTT. It encodes CASSEPSGTGELFF.

The chain couples TRBV11-2 to TRBJ1-4; 8 bases match TRBD1. The CDR3 runs 15 residues. CDR1 is SGHAT, CDR2 FQNNGV, per germline. The trim removed 3 bases at V and 3 bases at J, leaving 3 bases unmatched. Here the CDR3 reads CASSFRGLANEKLFF. Here the CDR3 DNA reads TGTGCCAGCAGCTTCAGGGGGCTGGCTAATGAAAAACTGTTTTTT.

The chain joins TRBV7-2 to TRBJ2-3; tentatively, D is TRBD1 (6 bases). The CDR3 is 16 residues long. Germline-derived CDR1 and CDR2 are SGHTA and FQGNSA. The V and J ends lost 5 bases and 0 bases respectively, with 15 bases between them. This CDR3 is CASSIQTGSSTDTQYF. The CDR3 DNA reads TGTGCCAGCAGCATCCAGACAGGATCTAGCACAGATACGCAGTATTTT.

The rearrangement links TRBV9 to TRBJ1-5; no clear D gene. Germline values: CDR1 SGDLS, CDR2 YYNGEE. The V end was cut by 3 bases, the J end by 0 bases, with 22 bases between. The CDR3 is made up of 19 amino acids. In nucleotides, the CDR3 is TGTGCCAGCAGCGGAGCGAGTGTTGGTAGCCTTGATAGCAATCAGCCCCAGCATTTT. Its protein product is CASSGASVGSLDSNQPQHF.

A few counts support this clone. This CDR3 is also generated by other DNA sequences in the sample. V usage is TRBV19 and J usage is TRBJ2-5, with D perhaps TRBD2 (5 bases). Looked up from germline, CDR1 is LNHDA and CDR2 is SQIVND (reference sequence). This CDR3 is built from 12 residues. The V gene lost 7 bases and the J gene lost 0 bases, with 6 bases spanning the gap. DNA for the CDR3: TGTGCCAGTACGGGGAACCAAGAGACCCAGTACTTC. Translation gives CASTGNQETQYF.

The chain uses TRBV5-1 and TRBJ1-2; 8 bases map to TRBD1. J gave up 0 bases and V 2 bases, and 9 bases lay outside the gene matches. The CDR3 is made up of 17 amino acids. Germline CDR1 is SGHRS and CDR2 is YFSETQ. CDR3 region: CASSFDPGGLSNYGYTF. The DNA for the CDR3 is TGCGCCAGCAGCTTTGATCCAGGGGGCTTGTCTAACTATGGCTACACCTTC. The complete variable domain, with remaining parts taken from reference TRBV5-1 and TRBJ1-2, reads KAGVTQTPRYLIKTRGQQVTLSCSPISGHRSVSWYQQTPGQGLQFLFEYFSETQRNKGNFPGRFSGRQFSNSRSEMNVSTLELGDSALYLCASSFDPGGLSNYGYTFGSGTRLTVV.

The rearrangement joins TRBV25-1 to TRBJ2-3; D might be TRBD2 (7 bases). Germline CDR1 reads MGHDK; CDR2 reads SYGVNS. The CDR3 runs to 15 residues. Trimming took off 7 bases at V and 2 bases at J, with 16 bases between the two ends. Here the CDR3 reads CASTPPGGVTDTQYF. In DNA, the CDR3 is TGTGCCAGCACACCTCCGGGGGGCGTCACAGATACGCAGTATTTT.